This record covers a single T cell receptor beta chain. No antigen is known for it. The data belong to a study of T cell responses to AZD1222 COVID-19 vaccine. The data were produced by immunoSEQ multiplex PCR, yet TCRdb's version contains in-frame clones alone and is incomplete. The sample has about 150,000 clones, over 80% seen once. Study results and limitations: Spike-specific TCR breadth rose after two AZD1222 doses, and depth rose as well. Donors in the cohort were predominantly white British and more often female, and clonal diversity was possibly underestimated.

The receptor comes from an adult who received the AZD1222 COVID-19 vaccine. The sequencing here drew on peripheral blood, taken 28 days after the second AZD1222 dose.

CDR3 nucleotide sequence: TGTGCCAGCAGTTCGTTATACGAAATCTACGAGCAGTACTTC. Translated: CASSSLYEIYEQYF. The V call is TRBV6-6, the J call TRBJ2-7; D remains ambiguous. The CDR3 is made up of 14 amino acids. Germline CDR1 reads MNHNY; CDR2 reads SVGAGI (reference sequence). Deletions cut 4 bases from V and 3 bases from J, with 13 bases between.